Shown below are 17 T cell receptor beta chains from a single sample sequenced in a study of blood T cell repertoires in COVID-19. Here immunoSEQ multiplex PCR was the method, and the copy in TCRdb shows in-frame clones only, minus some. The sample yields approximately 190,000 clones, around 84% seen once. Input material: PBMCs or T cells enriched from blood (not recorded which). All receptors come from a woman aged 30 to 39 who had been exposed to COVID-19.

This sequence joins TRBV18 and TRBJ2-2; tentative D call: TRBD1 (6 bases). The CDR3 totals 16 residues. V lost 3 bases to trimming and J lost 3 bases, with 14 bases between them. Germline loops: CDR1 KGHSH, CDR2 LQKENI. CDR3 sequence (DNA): TGTGCCAGCTCACCCTCCGGGACATCCTACACCGGGGAGCTGTTTTTT. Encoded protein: CASSPSGTSYTGELFF.

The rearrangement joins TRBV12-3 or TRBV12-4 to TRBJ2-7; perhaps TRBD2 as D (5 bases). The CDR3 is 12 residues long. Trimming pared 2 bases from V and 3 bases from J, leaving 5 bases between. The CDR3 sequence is CASSLRDYEQYF. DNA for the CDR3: TGTGCCAGCAGTTTACGGGACTACGAGCAGTACTTC.

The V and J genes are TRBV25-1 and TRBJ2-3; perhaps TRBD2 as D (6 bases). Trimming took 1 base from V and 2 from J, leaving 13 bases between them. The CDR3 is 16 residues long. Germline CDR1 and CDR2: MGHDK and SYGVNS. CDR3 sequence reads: CASSEFAGPITDTQYF. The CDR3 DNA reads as TGTGCCAGCAGTGAATTCGCGGGGCCTATCACAGATACGCAGTATTTT.

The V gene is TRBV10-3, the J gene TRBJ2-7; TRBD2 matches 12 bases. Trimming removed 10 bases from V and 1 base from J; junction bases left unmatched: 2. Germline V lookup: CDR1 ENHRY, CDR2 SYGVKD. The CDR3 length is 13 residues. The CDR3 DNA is TGTGCCACCGGACTAGCGGGATCCTACGAGCAGTACTTC. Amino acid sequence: CATGLAGSYEQYF.

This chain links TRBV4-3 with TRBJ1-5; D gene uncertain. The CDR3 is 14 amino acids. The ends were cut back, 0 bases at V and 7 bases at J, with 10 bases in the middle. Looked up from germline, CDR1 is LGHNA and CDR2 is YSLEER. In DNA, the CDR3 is TGCGCCAGCAGCCAAGATACGTCGCGGCAGCCCCAGCATTTT. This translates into CASSQDTSRQPQHF.

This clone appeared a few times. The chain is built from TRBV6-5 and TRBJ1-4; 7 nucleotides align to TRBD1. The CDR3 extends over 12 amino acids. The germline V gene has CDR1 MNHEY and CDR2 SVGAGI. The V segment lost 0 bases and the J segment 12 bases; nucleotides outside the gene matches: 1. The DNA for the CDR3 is TGTGCCAGCAGTTACTCCACAGGGGAACTGTTTTTT. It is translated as CASSYSTGELFF.

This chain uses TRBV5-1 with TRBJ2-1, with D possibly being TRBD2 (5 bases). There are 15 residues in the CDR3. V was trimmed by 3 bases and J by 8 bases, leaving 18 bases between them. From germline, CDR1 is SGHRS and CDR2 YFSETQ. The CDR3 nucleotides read TGCGCCAGCAGCTCGAGGACTCCCTATTATGATGAGCAGTTCTTC. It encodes CASSSRTPYYDEQFF.

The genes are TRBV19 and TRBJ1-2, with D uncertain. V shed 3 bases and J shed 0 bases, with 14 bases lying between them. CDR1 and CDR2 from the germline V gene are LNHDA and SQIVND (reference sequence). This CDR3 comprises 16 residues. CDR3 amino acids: CASSMRLVSANYGYTF. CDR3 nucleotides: TGTGCCAGTAGTATGCGGTTGGTTTCCGCTAACTATGGCTACACCTTC.

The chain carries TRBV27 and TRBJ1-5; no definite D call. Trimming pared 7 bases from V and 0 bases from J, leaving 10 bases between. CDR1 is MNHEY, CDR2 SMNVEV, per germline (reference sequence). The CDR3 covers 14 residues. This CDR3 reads CASKGGHSNQPQHF. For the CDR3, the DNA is TGTGCCAGCAAAGGAGGGCATAGCAATCAGCCCCAGCATTTT.

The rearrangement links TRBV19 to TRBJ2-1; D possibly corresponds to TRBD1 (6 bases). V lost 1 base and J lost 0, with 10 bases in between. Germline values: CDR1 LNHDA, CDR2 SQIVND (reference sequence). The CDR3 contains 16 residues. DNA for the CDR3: TGTGCCAGTAGTATAGGAGGACAGCGCTCCTACAATGAGCAGTTCTTC. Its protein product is CASSIGGQRSYNEQFF.

The CDR3 region has the DNA TGTGCCAGCAGTTATGGGGCCGGCCAGGGGACTGGCTACACCTTC. Amino acids: CASSYGAGQGTGYTF. This rearrangement joins TRBV6-5 to TRBJ1-2; tentatively, D is TRBD1 (6 bases). The germline CDR1 and CDR2 sequences are MNHEY and SVGAGI. This CDR3 comprises 15 residues. V dropped 3 bases and J dropped 7 bases, with 18 bases sitting between them.

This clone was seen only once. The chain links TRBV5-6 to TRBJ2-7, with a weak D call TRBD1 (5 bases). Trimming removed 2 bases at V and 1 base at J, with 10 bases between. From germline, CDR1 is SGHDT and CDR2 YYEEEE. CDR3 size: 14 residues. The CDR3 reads CASSFQGVSYEQYF. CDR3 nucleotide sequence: TGTGCCAGCAGCTTCCAAGGGGTTTCCTACGAGCAGTACTTC. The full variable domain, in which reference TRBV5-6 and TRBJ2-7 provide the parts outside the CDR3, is DAGVTQSPTHLIKTRGQQVTLRCSPKSGHDTVSWYQQALGQGPQFIFQYYEEEERQRGNFPDRFSGHQFPNYSSELNVNALLLGDSALYLCASSFQGVSYEQYFGPGTRLTVT.

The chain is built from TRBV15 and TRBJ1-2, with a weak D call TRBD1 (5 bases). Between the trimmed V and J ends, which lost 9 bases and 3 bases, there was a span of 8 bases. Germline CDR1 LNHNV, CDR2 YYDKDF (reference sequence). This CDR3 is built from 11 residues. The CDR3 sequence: CATMTDYGYTF. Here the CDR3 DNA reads TGTGCCACGATGACAGACTATGGCTACACCTTC.

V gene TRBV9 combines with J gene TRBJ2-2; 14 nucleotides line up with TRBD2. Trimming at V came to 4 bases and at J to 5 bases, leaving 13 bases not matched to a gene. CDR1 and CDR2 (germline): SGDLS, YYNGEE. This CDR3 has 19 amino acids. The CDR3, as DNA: TGTGCCAGCAGCCCCACCGGGACTAGCGGGGGTGTTATAACCGGGGAGCTGTTTTTT. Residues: CASSPTGTSGGVITGELFF.

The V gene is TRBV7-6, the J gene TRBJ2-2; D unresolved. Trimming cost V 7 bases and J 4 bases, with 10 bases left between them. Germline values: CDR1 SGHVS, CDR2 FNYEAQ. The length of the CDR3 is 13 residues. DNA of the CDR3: TGTGCCAGCACCAGTACGGGCACCGGGGAGCTGTTTTTT. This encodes CASTSTGTGELFF.

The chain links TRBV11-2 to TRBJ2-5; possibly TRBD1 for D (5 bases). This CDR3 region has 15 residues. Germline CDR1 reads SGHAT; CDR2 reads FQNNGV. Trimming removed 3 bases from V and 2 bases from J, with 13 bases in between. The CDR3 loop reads CASSLGNRYQETQYF. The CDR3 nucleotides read TGTGCCAGCAGCTTGGGAAACAGGTATCAAGAGACCCAGTACTTC. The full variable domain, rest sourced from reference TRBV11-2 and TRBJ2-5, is EAGVAQSPRYKIIEKRQSVAFWCNPISGHATLYWYQQILGQGPKLLIQFQNNGVVDDSQLPKDRFSAERLKGVDSTLKIQPAKLEDSAVYLCASSLGNRYQETQYFGPGTRLLVL.

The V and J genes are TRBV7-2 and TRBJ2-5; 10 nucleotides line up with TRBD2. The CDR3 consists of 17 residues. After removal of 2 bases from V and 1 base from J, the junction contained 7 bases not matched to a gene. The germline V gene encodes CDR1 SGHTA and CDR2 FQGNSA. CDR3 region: CASSLTSGGAPQETQYF. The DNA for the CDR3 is TGTGCCAGCAGCTTAACGAGCGGGGGGGCCCCCCAAGAGACCCAGTACTTC. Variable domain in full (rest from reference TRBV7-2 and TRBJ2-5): GAGVSQSPSNKVTEKGKDVELRCDPISGHTALYWYRQSLGQGLEFLIYFQGNSAPDKSGLPSDRFSAERTGGSVSTLTIQRTQQEDSAVYLCASSLTSGGAPQETQYFGPGTRLLVL.